A selection of T cell receptor beta chains follows, all from one sample in a study of T cell repertoires in cytomegalovirus infection. Each CDR3 protein gets one entry after TCRdb re-called the reads with MiXCR. The table has about 180,000 distinct CDR3 sequences, 15% to 20% seen once; the top ten hold 20% to 25%. Sequences were obtained from CD8+ T cells from PBMCs. The receptors originated from a human donor in good health (CMV status not recorded). Some clones in this sample may be carry-over from other donors' samples. Both conserved end residues are part of each CDR3. D genes are given only for firm matches. Clone size is not always given. Where it is, it says once, few, many or a class for expanded clones.

cdr3_nt cdr3_aa clone_size v_call d_call j_call
TGCGCCAGCAGCCTCCCCAGTCCCGGGACAGGGAACACTGAAGCTTTCTTT CASSLPSPGTGNTEAFF - TRBV5-1 TRBD1 TRBJ1-1
TGTGCCAGCAGCTTATTGGATCTGCTGTCCTACCAAGAGACCCAGTACTTC CASSLLDLLSYQETQYF few TRBV7-9 - TRBJ2-5
TGTGCCAGCAGCGGGAGGGGCATGCAGTTCTTC CASSGRGMQFF - TRBV9 - TRBJ2-1
TGTGCCAGCAGCGGGGGGGCTAGTTACGAGCAGTACTTC CASSGGASYEQYF - TRBV9 - TRBJ2-7
TGTGCCAGCAGCTTTAGCAGTAGGGACAATGAGCAGTTCTTC CASSFSSRDNEQFF - TRBV7-9 - TRBJ2-1
TGTGCCATCAGTGAAGGGGGTTTGGGCACTGAAGCTTTCTTT CAISEGGLGTEAFF - TRBV10-3 - TRBJ1-1
TGTGCCAGCAGCCTAACAGGGACCTCCTACGAGCAGTACTTC CASSLTGTSYEQYF - TRBV12-3/TRBV12-4 - TRBJ2-7
TGTGCCAGCAACACGGGACAGGGCTACGAGCAGTACTTC CASNTGQGYEQYF once TRBV12-3/TRBV12-4 TRBD1 TRBJ2-7
TGCAGCGTTGAAGATCCAGAACAGGGTCTTAGCACAGATACGCAGTATTTT CSVEDPEQGLSTDTQYF - TRBV29-1 - TRBJ2-3
TGTGCCAGCAGTTACTCGGGTCCACGCTCCTACGAGCAGTACTTC CASSYSGPRSYEQYF - TRBV6-5 - TRBJ2-7